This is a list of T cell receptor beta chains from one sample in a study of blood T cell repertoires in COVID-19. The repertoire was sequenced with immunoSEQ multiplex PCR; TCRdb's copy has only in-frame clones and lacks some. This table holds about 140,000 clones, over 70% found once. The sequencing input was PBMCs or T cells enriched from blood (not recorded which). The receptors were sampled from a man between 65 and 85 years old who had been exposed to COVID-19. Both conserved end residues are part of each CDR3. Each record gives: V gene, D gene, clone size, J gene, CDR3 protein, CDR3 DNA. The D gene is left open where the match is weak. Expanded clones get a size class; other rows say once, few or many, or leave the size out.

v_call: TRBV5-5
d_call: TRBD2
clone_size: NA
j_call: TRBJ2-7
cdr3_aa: CASSGQLALSSYEQYF
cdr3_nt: TGTGCCAGCAGCGGCCAACTAGCGCTCAGCTCCTACGAGCAGTACTTC

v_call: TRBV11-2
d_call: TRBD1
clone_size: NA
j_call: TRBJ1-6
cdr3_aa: CASSSRPGQGNSPLHF
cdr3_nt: TGTGCCAGCAGCTCAAGACCGGGACAGGGTAATTCACCCCTCCACTTT

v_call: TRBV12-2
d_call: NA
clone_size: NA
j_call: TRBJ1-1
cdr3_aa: CASRLALPGQPGGTEAFF
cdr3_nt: TGTGCAAGTCGCTTAGCGCTTCCTGGACAGCCCGGCGGCACTGAAGCTTTCTTT

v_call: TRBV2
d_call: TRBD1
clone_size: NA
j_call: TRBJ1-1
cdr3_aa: CASSYTGGNTEAFF
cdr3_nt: TGTGCCAGCAGCTATACAGGGGGGAACACTGAAGCTTTCTTT

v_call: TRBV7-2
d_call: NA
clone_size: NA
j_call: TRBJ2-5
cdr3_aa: CASSSPYQQLQETQYF
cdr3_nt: TGTGCCAGCAGCTCACCGTACCAGCAACTACAAGAGACCCAGTACTTC

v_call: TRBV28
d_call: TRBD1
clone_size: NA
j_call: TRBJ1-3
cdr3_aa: CASSIGTGVGNTIYF
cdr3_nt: TGTGCCAGCAGTATCGGGACAGGCGTTGGAAACACCATATATTTT

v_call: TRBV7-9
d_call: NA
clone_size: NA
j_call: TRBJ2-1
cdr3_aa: CASSGSGNEQFF
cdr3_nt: TGTGCCAGCAGCGGAAGCGGCAATGAGCAGTTCTTC

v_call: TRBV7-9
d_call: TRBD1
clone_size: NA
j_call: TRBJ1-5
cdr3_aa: CASSLGTGGDQPQHF
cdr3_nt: TGTGCCAGCAGCTTAGGGACAGGGGGCGATCAGCCCCAGCATTTT

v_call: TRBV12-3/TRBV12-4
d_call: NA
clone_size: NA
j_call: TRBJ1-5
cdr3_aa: CASSSGAQPQHF
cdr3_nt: TGTGCCAGCAGCTCAGGGGCACAGCCCCAGCATTTT

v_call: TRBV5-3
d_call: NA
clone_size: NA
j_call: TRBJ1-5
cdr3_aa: CARSLKIGSNQPQHF
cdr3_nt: TGTGCCAGAAGCTTGAAGATCGGGAGCAATCAGCCCCAGCATTTT

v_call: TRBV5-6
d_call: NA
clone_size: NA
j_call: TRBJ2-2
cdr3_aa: CASSLGTYNTGELFF
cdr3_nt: TGTGCCAGCAGCCTCGGGACATATAACACCGGGGAGCTGTTTTTT

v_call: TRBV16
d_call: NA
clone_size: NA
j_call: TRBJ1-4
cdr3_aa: CASRTTATNEKLFF
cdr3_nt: TGTGCCAGCAGAACCACTGCAACTAATGAAAAACTGTTTTTT

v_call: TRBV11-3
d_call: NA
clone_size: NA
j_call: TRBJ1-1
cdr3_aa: CASSRTANTEAFF
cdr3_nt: TGTGCCAGCAGCCGAACAGCGAACACTGAAGCTTTCTTT

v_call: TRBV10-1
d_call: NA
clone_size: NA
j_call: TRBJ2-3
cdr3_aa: CASSTRQQDTQYF
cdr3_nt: TGCGCCAGCAGTACAAGACAGCAAGATACGCAGTATTTT

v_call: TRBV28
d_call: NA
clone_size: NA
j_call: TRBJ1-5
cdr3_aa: CASSFGGQPQHF
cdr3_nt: TGTGCCAGCAGTTTCGGTGGTCAGCCCCAGCATTTT

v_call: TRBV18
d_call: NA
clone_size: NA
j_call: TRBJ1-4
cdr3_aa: CASSPINSLNEKLFF
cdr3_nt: TGTGCCAGCTCACCAATCAACAGCTTGAATGAAAAACTGTTTTTT

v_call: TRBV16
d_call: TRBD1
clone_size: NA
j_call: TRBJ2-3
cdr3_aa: CASSQSGQRTDTQYF
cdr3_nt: TGTGCCAGCAGCCAATCGGGACAGCGCACAGATACGCAGTATTTT

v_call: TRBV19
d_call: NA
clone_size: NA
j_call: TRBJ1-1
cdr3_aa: CASSIGARPEGTEAFF
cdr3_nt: TGTGCCAGTAGTATCGGGGCCAGGCCGGAGGGCACTGAAGCTTTCTTT

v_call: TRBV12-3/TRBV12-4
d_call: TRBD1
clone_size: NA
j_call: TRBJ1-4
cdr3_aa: CASSGQVVEKLFF
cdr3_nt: TGTGCCAGCAGCGGACAGGTGGTTGAAAAACTGTTTTTT

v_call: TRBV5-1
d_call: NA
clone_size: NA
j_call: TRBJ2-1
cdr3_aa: CASSLEIERGGQFF
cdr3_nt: TGCGCCAGCAGCTTGGAAATTGAGAGAGGTGGGCAGTTCTTC

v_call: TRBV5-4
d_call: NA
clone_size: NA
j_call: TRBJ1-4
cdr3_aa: CASSLAPGNEKLFF
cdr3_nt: TGTGCCAGCAGCTTGGCCCCAGGGAATGAAAAACTGTTTTTT

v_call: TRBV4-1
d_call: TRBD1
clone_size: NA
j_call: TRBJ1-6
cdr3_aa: CASSQETGDTPLHF
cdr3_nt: TGCGCCAGCAGCCAAGAAACAGGGGATACGCCCCTCCACTTT

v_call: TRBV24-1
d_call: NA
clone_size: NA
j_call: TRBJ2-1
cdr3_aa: CATSGDAGGSSYNEQFF
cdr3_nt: TGTGCCACCAGTGGGGACGCCGGGGGAAGCTCCTACAATGAGCAGTTCTTC

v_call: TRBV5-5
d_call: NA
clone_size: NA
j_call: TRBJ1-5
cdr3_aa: CASSLAVDAVASNQPQHF
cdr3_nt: TGTGCCAGCAGCTTGGCGGTAGATGCAGTAGCTAGCAATCAGCCCCAGCATTTT

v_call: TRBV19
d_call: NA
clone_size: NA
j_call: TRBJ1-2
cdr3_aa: CAAKRGGSYGYTF
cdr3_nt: TGTGCCGCTAAGCGGGGGGGAAGCTATGGCTACACCTTC

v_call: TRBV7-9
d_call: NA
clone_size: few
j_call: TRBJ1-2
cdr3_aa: CASSFSFYGYTF
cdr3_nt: TGTGCCAGCAGCTTTTCTTTCTATGGCTACACCTTC

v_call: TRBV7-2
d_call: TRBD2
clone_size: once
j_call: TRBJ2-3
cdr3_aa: CASSLALAGTDTQYF
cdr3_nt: TGTGCCAGCAGCTTGGCACTAGCGGGCACAGATACGCAGTATTTT

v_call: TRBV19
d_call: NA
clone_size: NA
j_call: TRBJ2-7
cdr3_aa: CASSRASQGSEQYF
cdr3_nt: TGTGCCAGTAGTAGGGCCTCCCAGGGTAGCGAGCAGTACTTC

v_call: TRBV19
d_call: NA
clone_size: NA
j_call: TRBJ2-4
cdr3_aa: CASSKSQDGGVIQYF
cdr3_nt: TGTGCCAGTAGTAAGAGTCAAGACGGCGGGGTCATTCAGTACTTC

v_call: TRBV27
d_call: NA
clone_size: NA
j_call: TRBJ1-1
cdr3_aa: CASTPGRLHTEAFF
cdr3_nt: TGTGCCAGCACCCCCGGGAGGCTCCACACTGAAGCTTTCTTT

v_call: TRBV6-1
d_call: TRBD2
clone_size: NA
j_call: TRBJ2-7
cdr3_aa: CASSEGTKSSGRGYEQYF
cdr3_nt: TGTGCCAGCAGTGAAGGGACAAAATCTAGCGGGAGAGGATACGAGCAGTACTTC

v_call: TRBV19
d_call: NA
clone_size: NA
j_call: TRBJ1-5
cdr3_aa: CASSAGQSHQPQHF
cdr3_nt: TGTGCCAGTAGCGCTGGACAGTCCCATCAGCCCCAGCATTTT

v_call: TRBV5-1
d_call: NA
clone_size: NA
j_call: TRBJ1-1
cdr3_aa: CASSSPGGRGTEAFF
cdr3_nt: TGCGCCAGCAGCTCACCCGGAGGGCGTGGCACTGAAGCTTTCTTT

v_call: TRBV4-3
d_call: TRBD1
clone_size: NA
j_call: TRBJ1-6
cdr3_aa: CACGAGGNSPLHF
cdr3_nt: TGCGCCTGTGGGGCAGGGGGAAATTCACCCCTCCACTTT

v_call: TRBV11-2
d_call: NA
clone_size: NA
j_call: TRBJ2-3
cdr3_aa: CASSLGRGTDTQYF
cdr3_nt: TGTGCCAGCAGCTTAGGACGCGGAACAGATACGCAGTATTTT

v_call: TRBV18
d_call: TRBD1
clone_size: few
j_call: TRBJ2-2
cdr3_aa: CASSPLSSGTGIGELFF
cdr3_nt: TGTGCCAGCTCACCACTCTCATCCGGGACAGGGATCGGGGAGCTGTTTTTT

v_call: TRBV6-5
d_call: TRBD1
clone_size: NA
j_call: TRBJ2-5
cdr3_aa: CASARQGSETQYF
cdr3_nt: TGTGCCAGCGCCCGACAGGGGTCGGAGACCCAGTACTTC

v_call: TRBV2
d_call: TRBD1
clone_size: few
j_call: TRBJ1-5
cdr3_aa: CASSRGQGVRSQPQHF
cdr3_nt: TGTGCCAGCAGTCGGGGACAGGGAGTCCGCTCTCAGCCCCAGCATTTT

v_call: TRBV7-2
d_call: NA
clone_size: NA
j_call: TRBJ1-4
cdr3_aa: CASSPQGGGRLANEKLFF
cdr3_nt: TGTGCCAGCAGCCCGCAAGGTGGGGGGAGGTTGGCTAATGAAAAACTGTTTTTT

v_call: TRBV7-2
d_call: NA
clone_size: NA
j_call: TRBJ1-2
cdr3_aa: CASSFKQGSYGYTF
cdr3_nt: TGTGCCAGCAGCTTCAAACAGGGTTCGTATGGCTACACCTTC

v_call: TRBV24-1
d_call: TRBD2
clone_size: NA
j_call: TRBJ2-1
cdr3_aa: CATSAPGGGAGGWEQFF
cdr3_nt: TGTGCCACCAGTGCCCCCGGTGGGGGCGCGGGGGGGTGGGAGCAGTTCTTC

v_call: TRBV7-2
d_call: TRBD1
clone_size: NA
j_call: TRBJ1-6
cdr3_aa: CASSRTDRGFRNSPLHF
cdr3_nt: TGTGCCAGCAGCCGTACGGACAGGGGGTTTAGGAATTCACCCCTCCACTTT

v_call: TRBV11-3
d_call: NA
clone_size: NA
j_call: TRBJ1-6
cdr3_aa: CASSLDNYSPLHF
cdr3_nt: TGTGCCAGCAGCCTGGACAATTACTCACCCCTCCACTTT

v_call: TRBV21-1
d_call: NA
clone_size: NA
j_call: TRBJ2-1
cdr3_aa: CASSKGDFHHHYNEQFF
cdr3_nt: TGTGCCAGCAGCAAAGGGGACTTTCATCACCACTACAATGAGCAGTTCTTC

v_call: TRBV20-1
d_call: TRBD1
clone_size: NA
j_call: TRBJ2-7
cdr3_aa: CSASRSGTGGGNEQYF
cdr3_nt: TGCAGTGCTAGTCGTTCCGGGACAGGGGGCGGAAACGAGCAGTACTTC

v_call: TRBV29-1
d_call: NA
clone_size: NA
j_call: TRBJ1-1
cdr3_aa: CSASGNTEAFF
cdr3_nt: TGCAGCGCTTCAGGAAACACTGAAGCTTTCTTT

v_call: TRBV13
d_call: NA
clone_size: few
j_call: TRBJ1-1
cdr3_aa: CASSLYMNTEAFF
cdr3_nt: TGTGCCAGCAGCTTATATATGAACACTGAAGCTTTCTTT

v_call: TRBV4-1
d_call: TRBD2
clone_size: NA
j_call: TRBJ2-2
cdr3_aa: CASSQDRSGKAGELFF
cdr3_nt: TGCGCCAGCAGCCAAGATCGCAGCGGGAAGGCCGGGGAGCTGTTTTTT

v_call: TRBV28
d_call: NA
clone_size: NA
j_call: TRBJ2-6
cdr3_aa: CASSLRGSGANVLTF
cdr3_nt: TGTGCCAGCAGTCTCAGGGGATCTGGGGCCAACGTCCTGACTTTC

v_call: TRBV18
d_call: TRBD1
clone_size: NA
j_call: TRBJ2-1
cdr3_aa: CASSSGQGREDEQFF
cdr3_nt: TGTGCCAGCTCATCCGGACAGGGTCGTGAGGATGAGCAGTTCTTC

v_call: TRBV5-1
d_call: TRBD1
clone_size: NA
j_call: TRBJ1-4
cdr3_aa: CASSFTGEDWEKLFF
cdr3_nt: TGCGCCAGCAGCTTTACAGGGGAGGATTGGGAAAAACTGTTTTTT